This T cell receptor beta chain was found in a study of patients and donors after allogeneic stem cell transplantation. Trimming shortened V by 2 bases and J by 11 bases, and 13 bases separated the two germline ends. The CDR3 extends over 13 amino acids. This clonotype showed up many times. TCRdb used MiXCR to reprocess the RT-PCR reads, holding one entry per CDR3 protein. Among about 960,000 distinct CDR3 sequences, around 17% were seen once, and the ten largest hold 5% to 7.5%. This chain uses TRBV12-3 or TRBV12-4 with TRBJ1-5; D perhaps matches TRBD1 (5 bases). This sequence originates from a human donor who was either an allogeneic HSCT recipient or a stem cell or donor lymphocyte infusion donor (not recorded which). It is not recorded whose cells these are; they may come from a transplant donor. The sequenced sample consisted of blood, either unsorted or a sorted T cell fraction (not recorded which). CDR3 DNA sequence: TGTGCCAGCAGTTTAACATCTGGGACTACCCAGCATTTT. This gives the protein CASSLTSGTTQHF.